One T cell receptor (beta chain) is described in this entry. These data come from a study of T cells after yellow fever vaccination. For the study at large: Fractions containing few cells were prepared with SMART-Seq v4 Ultra Low Input.

TCRdb re-analysed the 5' RACE reads in MiXCR, keeping a single row per CDR3 protein. The top ten clones hold roughly 3% of a sample with about 340,000 distinct CDR3 sequences, roughly an eighth of them seen once. The CDR3 is 18 amino acids. The V and J ends lost 1 base and 0 bases, in that order; junction bases with no gene match: 6. Germline assignment: CDR1 SGHRS and CDR2 YFSETQ. Here the sequenced sample was CD4+ T cells sorted from PBMCs, taken 15 days after the yellow fever booster vaccination. This TCR derives from a man in his late teens or twenties who received the YFV17D yellow fever vaccine. This sequence joins TRBV5-1 and TRBJ2-2; 10 nucleotides match TRBD2. CDR3 region: CASSLWLAGATNTGELFF. The CDR3 DNA reads TGCGCCAGCAGCTTGTGGCTAGCGGGGGCCACGAACACCGGGGAGCTGTTTTTT.